Given below is one T cell receptor (beta chain) in context. The antigen is not known. This sample was included in a study of blood T cells in healthy people across ages. Findings of the study overall: Per-million-T-cell TCR beta diversity fell roughly linearly with age. Fewer expanded clones and more diversity marked long-lived versus aged donors.

The V end lost 5 bases, the J end lost 6 bases, and 17 bases lay between the germline ends. CDR1 and CDR2 (germline): DFQATT, SNEGSKA (reference sequence). This CDR3 spans 14 amino acids. Using a J-beta primer mix together with a sample-barcoded 5' primer, a second PCR was run for roughly 7 to 11 cycles. A single record per CDR3 protein comes from TCRdb applying MiXCR to the 5' RACE reads. Among about a million distinct CDR3 sequences, just over 50% were seen once, and the ten largest hold about a fifth. All donors came from Russia, were Caucasian and healthy, and spanned ages roughly 6 to 95. This TCR came from a woman aged 60 to 75 in good health. The sequencing sample was made of blood. The J gene is TRBJ2-1, the V gene TRBV20-1; tentative D call: TRBD1 (6 bases). CDR3 nucleotides: TGCAGTGCTGTGACGGACAGAAGGCTCAATGAGCAGTTCTTC. Protein sequence: CSAVTDRRLNEQFF.